These T cell receptor beta chains were read from a single sample in a study of blood T cell repertoires in COVID-19. Some clones are missing from TCRdb's copy, which holds only in-frame ones; the method was immunoSEQ multiplex PCR. The repertoire consists of more than 100,000 clones, with roughly 90% occurring once and the leading ten covering approximately 3.5%. Sequenced material: peripheral blood. These receptors originate from an older woman with acute or convalescent COVID-19. Both conserved end residues are part of each CDR3. Each record gives: clone size, V gene, D gene, J gene, CDR3 DNA, CDR3 protein. The D gene is left open where the match is weak. Expanded clones get a size class; other rows say once, few or many, or leave the size out.

clone size: -; V gene: TRBV28; D gene: TRBD1; J gene: TRBJ2-7; CDR3 DNA: TGTGCCAGCAGTGAACTAGGGACAGGGGGCTACGAGCAGTACTTC; CDR3 protein: CASSELGTGGYEQYF
clone size: -; V gene: TRBV6-2/TRBV6-3; D gene: TRBD2; J gene: TRBJ2-5; CDR3 DNA: TGTGCCAGCAGTCAACCGGGACTAGCGGAAGAGACCCAGTACTTC; CDR3 protein: CASSQPGLAEETQYF
clone size: once; V gene: TRBV7-9; D gene: -; J gene: TRBJ1-1; CDR3 DNA: TGTGCCAGCAGCTTATTACAGGACAACACTGAAGCTTTCTTT; CDR3 protein: CASSLLQDNTEAFF
clone size: -; V gene: TRBV18; D gene: TRBD2; J gene: TRBJ2-3; CDR3 DNA: TGTGCCAGCTCATTCCTAGCGGGCGCAGATACGCAGTATTTT; CDR3 protein: CASSFLAGADTQYF
clone size: -; V gene: TRBV6-6; D gene: -; J gene: TRBJ2-1; CDR3 DNA: TGTGCCAGCAGTAGGGGAACTAACAATGAGCAGTTCTTC; CDR3 protein: CASSRGTNNEQFF
clone size: -; V gene: TRBV6-2/TRBV6-3; D gene: TRBD1; J gene: TRBJ2-6; CDR3 DNA: TGTGCCAGCAGTTATCACGCCGATACCCAGGGGGCGGCCAACGTCCTGACTTTC; CDR3 protein: CASSYHADTQGAANVLTF
clone size: -; V gene: TRBV6-2/TRBV6-3; D gene: TRBD1; J gene: TRBJ1-1; CDR3 DNA: TGTGCCAGCAGTCGACCTCGGACAGGGGGTTCCCCTGAAGCTTTCTTT; CDR3 protein: CASSRPRTGGSPEAFF
clone size: once; V gene: TRBV6-5; D gene: TRBD1; J gene: TRBJ1-3; CDR3 DNA: TGTGCCAGCAGTTACGCCCACAGGGGGCAGGGAAACACCATATATTTT; CDR3 protein: CASSYAHRGQGNTIYF
clone size: -; V gene: TRBV6-5; D gene: -; J gene: TRBJ1-5; CDR3 DNA: TGTGCCAGCAATAGACAAGGCAATCAGCCCCAGCATTTT; CDR3 protein: CASNRQGNQPQHF
clone size: few; V gene: TRBV5-1; D gene: -; J gene: TRBJ1-1; CDR3 DNA: TGCGCCAGCAGCGTGACGGGTTCTAACACTGAAGCTTTCTTT; CDR3 protein: CASSVTGSNTEAFF
clone size: once; V gene: TRBV4-2; D gene: TRBD2; J gene: TRBJ2-3; CDR3 DNA: TGTGCCAGCAGCCAAGATGGAATACTAGCGGGGGACACAGATACGCAGTATTTT; CDR3 protein: CASSQDGILAGDTDTQYF
clone size: few; V gene: TRBV21-1; D gene: -; J gene: TRBJ1-1; CDR3 DNA: TGTGCCAGCAGCAGGCGTGGGACAAAGGGAACTTTCTTT; CDR3 protein: CASSRRGTKGTFF
clone size: -; V gene: TRBV6-5; D gene: -; J gene: TRBJ2-6; CDR3 DNA: TGTGCCACCAGGACAACTGGGGCCAACGTCCTGACTTTC; CDR3 protein: CATRTTGANVLTF
clone size: once; V gene: TRBV24-1; D gene: -; J gene: TRBJ2-3; CDR3 DNA: TGTGCCACCAGTGACCCACAGGGCTTCACAGATACGCAGTATTTT; CDR3 protein: CATSDPQGFTDTQYF
clone size: once; V gene: TRBV4-1; D gene: -; J gene: TRBJ1-5; CDR3 DNA: TGCGCCAGCAGCCAAGTAGAAGCAGGGGGCAATCAGCCCCAGCATTTT; CDR3 protein: CASSQVEAGGNQPQHF
clone size: -; V gene: TRBV6-6; D gene: -; J gene: TRBJ2-5; CDR3 DNA: TGTGCCAGCAGTTCTCGACAGTACCAAGAGACCCAGTACTTC; CDR3 protein: CASSSRQYQETQYF
clone size: -; V gene: TRBV28; D gene: -; J gene: TRBJ1-1; CDR3 DNA: TGTGCCAGCAGCACCCCGGGAGGGCCCAGGGCTGAAGCTTTCTTT; CDR3 protein: CASSTPGGPRAEAFF
clone size: -; V gene: TRBV6-5; D gene: -; J gene: TRBJ1-1; CDR3 DNA: TGTGCCAGCAGTTACTCAGCGGGTAACACTGAAGCTTTCTTT; CDR3 protein: CASSYSAGNTEAFF
clone size: -; V gene: TRBV30; D gene: -; J gene: TRBJ1-3; CDR3 DNA: TGTGCCTGGAGTGTAGGGAGTCGGGGATCTGGAAACACCATATATTTT; CDR3 protein: CAWSVGSRGSGNTIYF
clone size: many; V gene: TRBV19; D gene: -; J gene: TRBJ2-7; CDR3 DNA: TGTGCCAGTAGTCCCACCTCAGGGGCCGGCTACGAGCAGTACTTC; CDR3 protein: CASSPTSGAGYEQYF
clone size: -; V gene: TRBV28; D gene: -; J gene: TRBJ1-4; CDR3 DNA: TGTGCCAGCAGTGCGAGGGCCGGGGATAATGAAAAACTGTTTTTT; CDR3 protein: CASSARAGDNEKLFF
clone size: -; V gene: TRBV18; D gene: TRBD1; J gene: TRBJ1-5; CDR3 DNA: TGTGCCAGCTCACCGACAGGGGATCAGCCCCAGCATTTT; CDR3 protein: CASSPTGDQPQHF
clone size: -; V gene: TRBV7-9; D gene: TRBD1; J gene: TRBJ2-3; CDR3 DNA: TGTGCCAGCAGCCCGGGGGACAGGGGAAGCACAGATACGCAGTATTTT; CDR3 protein: CASSPGDRGSTDTQYF
clone size: -; V gene: TRBV10-2; D gene: -; J gene: TRBJ2-1; CDR3 DNA: TGCGCCACCCAACACGTGAATGAGCAGTTCTTC; CDR3 protein: CATQHVNEQFF
clone size: -; V gene: TRBV18; D gene: -; J gene: TRBJ1-1; CDR3 DNA: TGTGCCAGCTCACCGGACAGATTCACTGAAGCTTTCTTT; CDR3 protein: CASSPDRFTEAFF
clone size: -; V gene: TRBV18; D gene: -; J gene: TRBJ1-1; CDR3 DNA: TGTGCCAGCTCTCCCGACCTGGGAGGAACTGAAGCTTTCTTT; CDR3 protein: CASSPDLGGTEAFF
clone size: -; V gene: TRBV5-1; D gene: TRBD2; J gene: TRBJ2-7; CDR3 DNA: TGCGCCAGCAGAATACTAGCGGAGCGGGGCGAGCAGTACTTC; CDR3 protein: CASRILAERGEQYF
clone size: -; V gene: TRBV10-1; D gene: -; J gene: TRBJ1-5; CDR3 DNA: TGCGCCAGCAGCGACGGGGGTGTCGATCAGCCCCAGCATTTT; CDR3 protein: CASSDGGVDQPQHF
clone size: -; V gene: TRBV6-1; D gene: -; J gene: TRBJ1-2; CDR3 DNA: TGTGCCAGCAGTGAAGGTGTAGGGGCATATAACTATGGCTACACCTTC; CDR3 protein: CASSEGVGAYNYGYTF
clone size: -; V gene: TRBV11-2; D gene: -; J gene: TRBJ1-1; CDR3 DNA: TGTGCCAGCAGCCTGGGGACTACTGAAGCTTTCTTT; CDR3 protein: CASSLGTTEAFF
clone size: -; V gene: TRBV5-1; D gene: -; J gene: TRBJ2-1; CDR3 DNA: TGCGCCAGCAGCTTGGTAGGGAGCTCCAGGCTCAGCTCCTACAATGAGCAGTTCTTC; CDR3 protein: CASSLVGSSRLSSYNEQFF
clone size: -; V gene: TRBV5-1; D gene: TRBD1; J gene: TRBJ1-3; CDR3 DNA: TGCGCCAGCAGCTTGCAGGGGGACGTTGGAAACACCATATATTTT; CDR3 protein: CASSLQGDVGNTIYF
clone size: -; V gene: TRBV5-1; D gene: -; J gene: TRBJ2-2; CDR3 DNA: TGCGCCAGCAGAACAGGGAACACCGGGGAGCTGTTTTTT; CDR3 protein: CASRTGNTGELFF
clone size: -; V gene: TRBV27; D gene: TRBD2; J gene: TRBJ2-1; CDR3 DNA: TGTGCCAGCAGGTCTCCGGGACTAGCGTCCCGTTACAATGAGCAGTTCTTC; CDR3 protein: CASRSPGLASRYNEQFF
clone size: -; V gene: TRBV27; D gene: TRBD1; J gene: TRBJ1-6; CDR3 DNA: TGTGCCAGCAGTCTCGACAGGGTAAATTCACCCCTCCACTTT; CDR3 protein: CASSLDRVNSPLHF
clone size: -; V gene: TRBV24-1; D gene: -; J gene: TRBJ1-5; CDR3 DNA: TGTGCCACCAGTGCAGGGGCCTATAGCAATCAGCCCCAGCATTTT; CDR3 protein: CATSAGAYSNQPQHF
clone size: -; V gene: TRBV7-9; D gene: TRBD1; J gene: TRBJ1-6; CDR3 DNA: TGTGCCAGCAGCCGACAGGGGTTAAGTTCACCCCTCCACTTT; CDR3 protein: CASSRQGLSSPLHF
clone size: -; V gene: TRBV18; D gene: -; J gene: TRBJ2-7; CDR3 DNA: TGTGCCAGCTCACCAGGTCAGGGGATGGTCTACGAGCAGTACTTC; CDR3 protein: CASSPGQGMVYEQYF
clone size: -; V gene: TRBV24-1; D gene: -; J gene: TRBJ1-1; CDR3 DNA: TGTGCCACCAGTGATTCCAGGGTGGCTCCGAACACTGAAGCTTTCTTT; CDR3 protein: CATSDSRVAPNTEAFF
clone size: -; V gene: TRBV5-1; D gene: -; J gene: TRBJ2-1; CDR3 DNA: TGCGCCAGCAGCTTAGATACTAGGCGCAATGAGCAGTTCTTC; CDR3 protein: CASSLDTRRNEQFF
clone size: few; V gene: TRBV3-1/TRBV3-2; D gene: -; J gene: TRBJ1-2; CDR3 DNA: TGTGCCAGCAGCCAGTCAGGGATGGATGGCTACACCTTC; CDR3 protein: CASSQSGMDGYTF
clone size: -; V gene: TRBV11-2; D gene: -; J gene: TRBJ2-1; CDR3 DNA: TGTGCCAGCTCCCTCGGGAGAAACAATGAGCAGTTCTTC; CDR3 protein: CASSLGRNNEQFF
clone size: -; V gene: TRBV3-1/TRBV3-2; D gene: TRBD2; J gene: TRBJ2-7; CDR3 DNA: TGTGCCAGCAGCCGCCCGGGAGGAGCCTACGAGCAGTACTTC; CDR3 protein: CASSRPGGAYEQYF
clone size: -; V gene: TRBV24-1; D gene: TRBD1; J gene: TRBJ1-2; CDR3 DNA: TGTGCCACCTCCCAGGACAGGGATGTAGGCTACACCTTC; CDR3 protein: CATSQDRDVGYTF
clone size: -; V gene: TRBV3-1/TRBV3-2; D gene: -; J gene: TRBJ2-1; CDR3 DNA: TGTGCCAGCAGCCAAGGAAGACTTAACAATGAGCAGTTCTTC; CDR3 protein: CASSQGRLNNEQFF
clone size: few; V gene: TRBV2; D gene: -; J gene: TRBJ1-1; CDR3 DNA: TGTGCCAGCAGACGGACAGAAGAAGCTTTCTTT; CDR3 protein: CASRRTEEAFF
clone size: -; V gene: TRBV7-9; D gene: TRBD1; J gene: TRBJ2-1; CDR3 DNA: TGTGCCAGCACCCCAGGACAGGGGGCCTACAATGAGCAGTTCTTC; CDR3 protein: CASTPGQGAYNEQFF
clone size: -; V gene: TRBV28; D gene: TRBD1; J gene: TRBJ2-7; CDR3 DNA: TGTGCCAGCAGCCAACAGGGGGGCGTTTCCGAGCAGTACTTC; CDR3 protein: CASSQQGGVSEQYF
clone size: -; V gene: TRBV7-3; D gene: TRBD2; J gene: TRBJ2-2; CDR3 DNA: TGTGCCAGCAGCGTACTAGCGGGGGGATTAGTAGCCGGGGAGCTGTTTTTT; CDR3 protein: CASSVLAGGLVAGELFF
clone size: once; V gene: TRBV2; D gene: TRBD2; J gene: TRBJ2-3; CDR3 DNA: TGTGCCAGCAGGAACAACCTGGGACTAGCGGGGGTAGGAGATACGCAGTATTTT; CDR3 protein: CASRNNLGLAGVGDTQYF
clone size: -; V gene: TRBV19; D gene: TRBD1; J gene: TRBJ2-3; CDR3 DNA: TGTGCCAGTAGTGTCGGACAGGTCCTCGCAGATACGCAGTATTTT; CDR3 protein: CASSVGQVLADTQYF
clone size: -; V gene: TRBV11-2; D gene: TRBD1; J gene: TRBJ2-5; CDR3 DNA: TGTGCCAGCAGCGCGGCGCGTAGTAGGACAGGGGAGACCCAGTACTTC; CDR3 protein: CASSAARSRTGETQYF
clone size: few; V gene: TRBV7-9; D gene: -; J gene: TRBJ1-1; CDR3 DNA: TGTGCCAGCAGCTTAGTGGGGGCGGTGAACACTGAAGCTTTCTTT; CDR3 protein: CASSLVGAVNTEAFF
clone size: -; V gene: TRBV28; D gene: -; J gene: TRBJ1-1; CDR3 DNA: TGTGCCAGCAACAGGGTCACGAGGGGCACTGAAGCTTTCTTT; CDR3 protein: CASNRVTRGTEAFF
clone size: -; V gene: TRBV11-3; D gene: -; J gene: TRBJ1-2; CDR3 DNA: TGTGCCAGCAGCCCGGGAGGGGCGACCTATGGCTACACCTTC; CDR3 protein: CASSPGGATYGYTF
clone size: -; V gene: TRBV7-6; D gene: -; J gene: TRBJ2-3; CDR3 DNA: TGTGCCAGCAGCCCTTTTGTGCGGGGAACTAGCACAGATACGCAGTATTTT; CDR3 protein: CASSPFVRGTSTDTQYF
clone size: -; V gene: TRBV4-2; D gene: -; J gene: TRBJ2-3; CDR3 DNA: TGTGCCAGCAGCCAAGATCGAGGGTTAGCTAGCGATACGCAGTATTTT; CDR3 protein: CASSQDRGLASDTQYF